This T cell receptor (beta chain) was recorded in a study of shared clonotypes between healthy human individuals. Study as a whole: A couple of female and a few male donors aged 18 to 49 were enrolled.

Findings and caveats of the study: Clonotypes that were shared across four donors made up around 5% of naive CD4 clonotypes.

From germline, CDR1 is SQVTM and CDR2 ANQGSEA. Germline trimming cut 4 bases from V and 0 bases from J; bases unmatched to any gene: 3. This CDR3 spans 14 amino acids. Details on this clone: Its antigen remains unknown. Within the sample, other DNA sequences also encode this same CDR3.

An assay was performed, and its level was deep. The protocol was immunoSEQ multiplex PCR, while the TCRdb copy is restricted to in-frame clones and leaves out a portion. The data hold about 1.1 million clones, with more than 75% observed a single time. This receptor was identified in a man aged 18-30 years in good health. Some clones in this sample may be carry-over from other donors' samples. The sample comprised memory CD4+ T cells from PBMCs. The sample's subset: CD45RA-negative fraction. The V call is TRBV29-1, the J call TRBJ1-5; 7 bases are a match to TRBD1. The CDR3 loop reads CSVAGQNSNQPQHF. CDR3 nucleotides: TGCAGCGTTGCGGGACAGAATAGCAATCAGCCCCAGCATTTT.